This section outlines one T cell receptor (beta chain) sequence together with its context. The antigen is undetermined. Trimming removed 1 base from V and 5 bases from J; junction bases left unmatched: 5. The CDR3 covers 15 residues. Per germline, CDR1 SGHTA and CDR2 FQGNSA. The entry originates in a study of T-cell reconstitution after alpha-beta-depleted transplantation in children. Study observations and caveats: Surviving recipient cells, namely T cells and thymic progenitors, were the source of high day-60 TCRbeta diversity in some patients. Several hundred expanded graft clones reportedly gave rise to the alpha-beta T cells present about two months after transplant.

Unique molecular identifiers were incorporated during preparation of the TCRbeta library. TCRdb passed the PCR reads through MiXCR, listing each CDR3 protein once. The repertoire has 440,000 or so distinct CDR3 sequences, approximately 42% of them found once; the top ten carry around 29%. This clonotype was obtained from a girl aged 2 to 10 with aplastic anemia, due to receive a stem cell transplant. This specimen consisted of PBMCs, obtained before TCRalphabeta/CD19-depleted stem cell transplant. The chain links TRBV7-2 to TRBJ2-7; 10 bases map to TRBD1. The CDR3 protein is CASSLGGQGRHEQYF. The CDR3 nucleotides read TGTGCCAGCAGCTTAGGGGGACAGGGGAGGCACGAGCAGTACTTC.